The source of this T cell receptor (beta chain) is a study of blood T cell repertoires in COVID-19. In the original analysis: By means of reference gene primer amplification, nucleated cell counts were estimated. Method: immunoSEQ multiplex PCR; TCRdb's copy keeps in-frame clones and lacks some. D and trimming come from the DNA, and the V and J calls and clone size come from that table. This table holds about 55,000 clones, 75% to 95% found once. This CDR3 has 15 residues. J gave up 1 base and V 4 bases, and 2 bases lay outside the gene matches. The germline V gene encodes CDR1 LGHDT and CDR2 YNNKEL (reference sequence).

Material for sequencing was peripheral blood. The rearrangement links TRBV3-1 (or the pseudogene TRBV3-2) to TRBJ2-3; 10 bases agree with TRBD2. The receptor's source is a human donor with active COVID-19. The donor label of this sample is uncertain. The CDR3 reads CASSLGTSGTDTQYF. In nucleotides, the CDR3 is TGTGCCAGCAGCCTCGGGACTAGCGGCACAGATACGCAGTATTTT.